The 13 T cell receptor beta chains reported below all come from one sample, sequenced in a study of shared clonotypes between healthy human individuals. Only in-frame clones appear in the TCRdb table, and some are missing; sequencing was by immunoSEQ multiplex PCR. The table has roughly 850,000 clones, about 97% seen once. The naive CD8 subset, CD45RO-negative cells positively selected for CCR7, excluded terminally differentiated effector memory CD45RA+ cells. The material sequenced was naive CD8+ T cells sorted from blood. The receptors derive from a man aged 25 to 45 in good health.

For the CDR3, the DNA is TGTGCCAGCAGTGAACGCTCCGGCGGGAGGGCCCTGGATGAGCAGTTCTTC. It encodes CASSERSGGRALDEQFF. The chain links TRBV6-1 to TRBJ2-1; 9 positions match TRBD2. CDR1 is MNHNS and CDR2 is SASEGT in the germline V gene. J was trimmed by 8 bases and V by 2 bases; bases with no gene match: 13. The CDR3 spans 17 residues.

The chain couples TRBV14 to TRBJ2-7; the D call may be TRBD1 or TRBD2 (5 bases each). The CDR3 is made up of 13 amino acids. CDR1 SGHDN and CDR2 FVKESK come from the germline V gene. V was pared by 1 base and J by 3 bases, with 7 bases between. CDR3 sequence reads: CASSQGDGYEQYF. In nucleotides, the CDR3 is TGTGCCAGCAGCCAAGGGGACGGCTACGAGCAGTACTTC.

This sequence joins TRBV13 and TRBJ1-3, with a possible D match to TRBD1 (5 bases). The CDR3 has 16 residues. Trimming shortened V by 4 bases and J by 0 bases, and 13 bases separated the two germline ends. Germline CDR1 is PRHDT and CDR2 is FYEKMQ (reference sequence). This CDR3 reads CASSSMEGRSGNTIYF. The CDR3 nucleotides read TGTGCCAGCAGCTCTATGGAGGGACGCTCTGGAAACACCATATATTTT. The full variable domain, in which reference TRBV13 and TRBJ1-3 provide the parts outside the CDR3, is AAGVIQSPRHLIKEKRETATLKCYPIPRHDTVYWYQQGPGQDPQFLISFYEKMQSDKGSIPDRFSAQQFSDYHSELNMSSLELGDSALYFCASSSMEGRSGNTIYFGEGSWLTVV.

CDR3 residues: CASRPGTSTDTQYF. The CDR3, as DNA: TGTGCCAGCAGACCCGGGACTAGCACAGATACGCAGTATTTT. The gene calls are TRBV7-2 and TRBJ2-3; D might be TRBD2 (6 bases). This CDR3 is built from 14 residues. V lost 6 bases and J lost 0, with 10 bases in between. CDR1 SGHTA and CDR2 FQGNSA come from the germline V gene.

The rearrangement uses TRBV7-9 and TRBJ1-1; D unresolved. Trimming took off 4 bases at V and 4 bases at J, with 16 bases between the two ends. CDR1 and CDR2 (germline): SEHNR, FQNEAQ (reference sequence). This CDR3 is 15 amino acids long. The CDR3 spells CASSWTRTSSTEAFF. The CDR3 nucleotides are TGTGCCAGCAGCTGGACCAGGACCTCAAGCACTGAAGCTTTCTTT.

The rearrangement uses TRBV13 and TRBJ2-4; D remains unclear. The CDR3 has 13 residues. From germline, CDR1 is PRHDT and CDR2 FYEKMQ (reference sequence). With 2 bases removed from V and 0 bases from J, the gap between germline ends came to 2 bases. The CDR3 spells CASSLLAKNIQYF. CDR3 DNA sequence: TGTGCCAGCAGCTTACTAGCCAAAAACATTCAGTACTTC.

The CDR3 DNA is TGTGCCAGCAGCGTAGCAGGGATCCAGTACAATGAGCAGTTCTTC. Protein: CASSVAGIQYNEQFF. The genes are TRBV9 and TRBJ2-1, with a tentative D call TRBD1 (5 bases). Trimming took 0 bases from V and 4 from J, leaving 11 bases between them. This CDR3 comprises 15 residues. CDR1 SGDLS and CDR2 YYNGEE come from the germline V gene.

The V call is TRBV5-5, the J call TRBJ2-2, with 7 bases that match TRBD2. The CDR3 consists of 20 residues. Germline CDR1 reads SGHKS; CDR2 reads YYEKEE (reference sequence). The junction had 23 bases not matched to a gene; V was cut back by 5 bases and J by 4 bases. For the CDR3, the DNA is TGTGCCAGCAGTTTTAGAATCCAATGGAGGGCGGGAGAAAGCACCGGGGAGCTGTTTTTT. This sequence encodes CASSFRIQWRAGESTGELFF.

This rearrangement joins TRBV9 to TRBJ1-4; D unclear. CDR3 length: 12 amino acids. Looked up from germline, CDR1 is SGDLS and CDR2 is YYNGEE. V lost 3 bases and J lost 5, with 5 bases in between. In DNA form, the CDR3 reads TGTGCCAGCAGCGGGCAAAATGAAAAACTGTTTTTT. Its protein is CASSGQNEKLFF.

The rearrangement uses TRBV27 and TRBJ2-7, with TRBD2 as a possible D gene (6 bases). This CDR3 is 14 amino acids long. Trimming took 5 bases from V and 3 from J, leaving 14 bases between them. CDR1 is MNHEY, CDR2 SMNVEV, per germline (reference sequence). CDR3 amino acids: CASSVRWGGYEQYF. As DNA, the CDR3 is TGTGCCAGCAGTGTTAGATGGGGAGGCTACGAGCAGTACTTC.

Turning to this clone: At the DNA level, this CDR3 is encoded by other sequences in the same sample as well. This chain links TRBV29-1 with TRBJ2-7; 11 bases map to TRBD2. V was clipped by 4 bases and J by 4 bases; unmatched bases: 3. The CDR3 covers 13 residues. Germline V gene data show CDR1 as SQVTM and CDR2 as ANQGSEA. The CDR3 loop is CSVVVAGGYEQYF. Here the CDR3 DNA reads TGCAGCGTTGTGGTAGCGGGAGGGTACGAGCAGTACTTC.

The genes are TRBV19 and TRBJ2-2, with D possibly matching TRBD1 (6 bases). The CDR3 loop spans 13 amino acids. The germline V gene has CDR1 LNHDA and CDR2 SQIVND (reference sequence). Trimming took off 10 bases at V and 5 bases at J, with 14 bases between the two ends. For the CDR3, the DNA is TGTGCCATCAGGGGTTTTGGGACCGGGGAGCTGTTTTTT. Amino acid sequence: CAIRGFGTGELFF. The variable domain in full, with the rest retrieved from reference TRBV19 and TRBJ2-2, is DGGITQSPKYLFRKEGQNVTLSCEQNLNHDAMYWYRQDPGQGLRLIYYSQIVNDFQKGDIAEGYSVSREKKESFPLTVTSAQKNPTAFYLCAIRGFGTGELFFGEGSRLTVL.

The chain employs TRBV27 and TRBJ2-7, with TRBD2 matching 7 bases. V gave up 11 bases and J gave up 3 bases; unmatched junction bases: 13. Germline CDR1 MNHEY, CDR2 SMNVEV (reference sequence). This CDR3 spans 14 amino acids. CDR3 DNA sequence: TGTGCCGGTCCTAGCGGAGAACCGTACTACGAGCAGTACTTC. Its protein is CAGPSGEPYYEQYF.